One and the same sample provided the 2 T cell receptor beta chains below, sequenced in a study of T cell repertoires and HLA-DP antigens. Antigens of these TCRs are unknown. Profiled with immunoSEQ multiplex PCR; TCRdb holds only in-frame clones, not every one. The table lists approximately 100,000 clones, approximately 89% of them singletons. Source material: CD4+ T cells from PBMCs. All receptors come from a man between 50 and 59 years old in good health and CMV-seronegative.

The chain is built from TRBV5-4 and TRBJ1-4; D is ambiguous. V was clipped by 0 bases and J by 8 bases, with 8 bases between them. CDR1 SGHNT and CDR2 YYREEE come from the germline V gene (reference sequence). The CDR3 is made up of 13 amino acids. DNA for the CDR3: TGTGCCAGCAGCTTGGTACCTGGGGAAAAACTGTTTTTT. As protein: CASSLVPGEKLFF.

The chain recombines TRBV7-2 with TRBJ2-7, with D hard to call. Between the trimmed V and J ends, which lost 7 bases and 0 bases, there was a span of 16 bases. Germline V gene sequence: CDR1 SGHTA, CDR2 FQGNSA. The CDR3 contains 15 residues. Here the CDR3 DNA reads TGTGCCAGCACCATTTCCCCCGGACCCTCCTACGAGCAGTACTTC. Its translation: CASTISPGPSYEQYF.